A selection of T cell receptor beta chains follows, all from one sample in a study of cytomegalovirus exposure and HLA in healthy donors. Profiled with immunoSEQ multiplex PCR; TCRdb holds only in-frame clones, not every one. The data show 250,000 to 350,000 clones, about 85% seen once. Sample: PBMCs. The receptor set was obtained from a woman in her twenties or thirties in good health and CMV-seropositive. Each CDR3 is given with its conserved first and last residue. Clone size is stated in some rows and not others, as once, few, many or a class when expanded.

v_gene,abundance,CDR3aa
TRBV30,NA,CAWSDGVGSYEQYF
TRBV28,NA,CASGEYRATIEAFF
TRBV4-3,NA,CASSQDLGNQPQHF
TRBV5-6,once,CASSWGRRSDTQYF
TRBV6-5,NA,CASSSRLRWGSDTQYF
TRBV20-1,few,CSASGSYEQYF
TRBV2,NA,CASSDGRASNQPQHF
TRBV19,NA,CASSHGTGGRMRETQYF
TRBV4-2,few,CASSQSPSYEQYF
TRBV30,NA,CAWSGPTSGSHEQYF
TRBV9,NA,CASSVGRGSGKGYEQYF
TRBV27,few,CASSDGQGAAYEQYF
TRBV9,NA,CASSADALAYNEQFF